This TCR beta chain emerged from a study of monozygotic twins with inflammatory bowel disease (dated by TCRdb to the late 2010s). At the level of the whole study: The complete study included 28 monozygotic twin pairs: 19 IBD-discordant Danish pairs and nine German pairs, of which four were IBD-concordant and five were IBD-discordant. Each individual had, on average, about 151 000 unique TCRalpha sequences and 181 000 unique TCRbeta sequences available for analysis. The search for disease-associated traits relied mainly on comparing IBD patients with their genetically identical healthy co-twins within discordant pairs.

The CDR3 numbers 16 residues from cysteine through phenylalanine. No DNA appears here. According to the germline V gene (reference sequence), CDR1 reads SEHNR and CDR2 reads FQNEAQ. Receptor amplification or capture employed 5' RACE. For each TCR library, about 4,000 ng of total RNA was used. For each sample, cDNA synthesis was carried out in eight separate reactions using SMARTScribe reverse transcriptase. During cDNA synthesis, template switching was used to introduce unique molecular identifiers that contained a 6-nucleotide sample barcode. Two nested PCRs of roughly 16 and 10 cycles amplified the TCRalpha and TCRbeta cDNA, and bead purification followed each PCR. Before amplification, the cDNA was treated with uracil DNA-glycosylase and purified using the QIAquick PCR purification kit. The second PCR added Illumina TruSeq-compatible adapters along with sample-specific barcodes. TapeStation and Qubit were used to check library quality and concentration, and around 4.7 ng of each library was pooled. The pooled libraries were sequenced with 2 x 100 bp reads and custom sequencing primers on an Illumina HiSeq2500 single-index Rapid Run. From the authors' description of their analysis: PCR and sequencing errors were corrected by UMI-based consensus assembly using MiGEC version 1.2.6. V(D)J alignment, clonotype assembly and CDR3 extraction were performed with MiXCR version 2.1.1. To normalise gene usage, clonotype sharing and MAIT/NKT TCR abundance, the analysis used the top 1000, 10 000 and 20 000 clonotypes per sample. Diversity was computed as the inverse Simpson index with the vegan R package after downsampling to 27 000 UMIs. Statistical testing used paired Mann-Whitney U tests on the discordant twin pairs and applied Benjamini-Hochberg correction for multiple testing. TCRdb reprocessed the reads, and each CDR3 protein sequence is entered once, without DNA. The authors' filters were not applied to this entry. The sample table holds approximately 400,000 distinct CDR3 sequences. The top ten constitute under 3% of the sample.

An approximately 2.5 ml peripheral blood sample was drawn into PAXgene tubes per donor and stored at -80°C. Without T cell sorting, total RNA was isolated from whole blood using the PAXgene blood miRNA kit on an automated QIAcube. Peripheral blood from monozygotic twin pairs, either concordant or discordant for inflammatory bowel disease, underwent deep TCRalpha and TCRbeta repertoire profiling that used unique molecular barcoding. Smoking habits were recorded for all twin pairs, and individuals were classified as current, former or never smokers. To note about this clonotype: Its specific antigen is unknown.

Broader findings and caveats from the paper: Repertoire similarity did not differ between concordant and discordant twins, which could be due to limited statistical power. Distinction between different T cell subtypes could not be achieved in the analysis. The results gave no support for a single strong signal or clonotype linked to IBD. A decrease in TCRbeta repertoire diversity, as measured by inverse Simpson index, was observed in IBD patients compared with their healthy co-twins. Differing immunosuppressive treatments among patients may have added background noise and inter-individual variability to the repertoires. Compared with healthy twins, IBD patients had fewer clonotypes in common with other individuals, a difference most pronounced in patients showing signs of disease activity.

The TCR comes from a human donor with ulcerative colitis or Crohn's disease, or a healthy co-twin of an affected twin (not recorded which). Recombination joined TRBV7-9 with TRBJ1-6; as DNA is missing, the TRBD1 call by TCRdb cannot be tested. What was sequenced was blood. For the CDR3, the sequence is CASSDVLGTGNSPLHF.